The 30 T cell receptor beta chains below come from one sample, sequenced in a study of blood T cells in healthy people across ages. Primers used in a second PCR of about 7 to 12 cycles were a sample-barcoded 5' primer and a J-beta primer mix. A single record per CDR3 protein comes from TCRdb applying MiXCR to the 5' RACE reads. The data contain hundreds of thousands of distinct CDR3 sequences, about 61% of them singletons. What was sequenced was blood. Receptor source: a man between 40 and 49 years old in good health.

In DNA form, the CDR3 reads TGTGCCAGCAGTTTGCAAGGGGGGTCCTACAATGAGCAGTTCTTC. It yields the protein CASSLQGGSYNEQFF. V gene TRBV5-8 combines with J gene TRBJ2-1; D is tentatively TRBD1 or TRBD2 (6 bases each). Trimming took 5 bases from V and 1 from J, leaving 13 bases between them. The germline V gene has CDR1 SGHTS and CDR2 YDEGEE. This CDR3 has 15 residues.

As to this clonotype: Sequence at one end of the junction differs from germline and may be a read error. The V and J genes are TRBV6-2 or TRBV6-3 and TRBJ2-3; possible D gene TRBD1, 5 bases. CDR1 MNHEY and CDR2 SVGEGT come from the germline V gene. This CDR3 region has 16 residues. The CDR3 DNA follows: TGTGCCAGCAGTTACTCTGGGGCCGAAAGCACAGGTACGCAGTATTTT. As protein: CASSYSGAESTGTQYF.

This clonotype was seen a handful of times. The genes are TRBV27 and TRBJ2-7; 8 positions match TRBD1. Germline CDR1 and CDR2: MNHEY and SMNVEV (reference sequence). Germline trimming cut 5 bases from V and 6 bases from J; bases unmatched to any gene: 6. The CDR3 spans 13 residues. CDR3 protein: CASSVDRAGEQYF. Written as DNA, the CDR3 is TGTGCCAGCAGTGTGGACAGGGCAGGCGAGCAGTACTTC.

On this clonotype: A read error may be the cause here, since a much bigger clone is one base away. The chain employs TRBV29-1 and TRBJ2-5; D uncertain. V was shortened by 0 bases and J by 11 bases, with 13 bases between the two germline ends. The germline V gene has CDR1 SQVTM and CDR2 ANQGSEA. The CDR3 has 12 residues. DNA for the CDR3: TGCAGCGTTGAAGAGGGGATCCACGGGCAGTACTTC. Translated: CSVEEGIHGQYF. The whole variable domain, remainder taken from reference TRBV29-1 and TRBJ2-5, is SAVISQKPSRDICQRGTSLTIQCQVDSQVTMMFWYRQQPGQSLTLIATANQGSEATYESGFVIDKFPISRPNLTFSTLTVSNMSPEDSSIYLCSVEEGIHGQYFGPGTRLLVL.

The chain couples TRBV7-9 to TRBJ2-7; TRBD1 or TRBD2 may be the D gene (5 bases each). The CDR3 runs 14 residues. With 5 bases removed from V and 4 bases from J, the gap between germline ends came to 15 bases. Looked up from germline, CDR1 is SEHNR and CDR2 is FQNEAQ (reference sequence). This chain's CDR3 is CASSPSLGVYEQYF. In DNA form, the CDR3 reads TGTGCCAGCAGCCCGTCGTTGGGGGTTTACGAGCAGTACTTC.

This chain joins TRBV4-3 and TRBJ1-4; 11 bases agree with TRBD1. Germline values: CDR1 LGHNA, CDR2 YSLEER. Germline trimming cut 3 bases from V and 7 bases from J; bases unmatched to any gene: 4. The CDR3 sequence is 15 residues long. CDR3 in DNA: TGCGCCAGCAGCCAGGCCGGGACAGGGGGTGAAAAACTGTTTTTT. Its translation: CASSQAGTGGEKLFF.

The chain carries TRBV29-1 and TRBJ2-1; TRBD2 agrees at 10 bases. The J call is in doubt because the DNA end fits TRBJ2-7 better. This CDR3 has 16 amino acids. Germline-derived CDR1 and CDR2 are SQVTM and ANQGSEA. The CDR3 protein is CSVEDSSSGRLYEQYF. CDR3 DNA sequence: TGCAGCGTTGAAGACTCGAGTAGCGGGAGGTTATATGAGCAGTACTTC.

This clonotype was found once. The chain employs TRBV4-2 and TRBJ1-2; a possible D gene is TRBD1 (5 bases). Germline CDR1 LGHNA, CDR2 YNFKEQ. The ends were cut back, 2 bases at V and 1 base at J, with 11 bases in the middle. This CDR3 spans 15 amino acids. Written as DNA, the CDR3 is TGTGCCAGCAGCCAATGGGACGAGAGTAACTATGGCTACACCTTC. This translates into CASSQWDESNYGYTF.

The V gene is TRBV11-2, the J gene TRBJ2-3; no clear D. Trimming stripped 5 bases from V and 8 bases from J, with 11 bases between. The CDR3 loop spans 12 amino acids. From germline, CDR1 is SGHAT and CDR2 FQNNGV. The CDR3 here is CASSHEDRTQYF. In DNA form, the CDR3 reads TGTGCCAGCAGCCATGAGGACCGTACGCAGTATTTT.

The chain recombines TRBV27 with TRBJ2-1, with 13 bases lining up with TRBD2. The V gene end was trimmed by 5 bases and the J gene end by 6 bases; junction bases not matched to a gene: 4. Per the germline V gene, CDR1 is MNHEY and CDR2 is SMNVEV (reference sequence). The CDR3 has 15 residues. In DNA, the CDR3 is TGTGCCAGCAGTCTCGGGACTAGCGGGATCAATGAGCAGTTCTTC. It is translated as CASSLGTSGINEQFF.

The gene calls are TRBV6-5 and TRBJ2-5, with D possibly matching TRBD2 (5 bases). The CDR3 extends over 17 amino acids. V gave up 2 bases and J gave up 5 bases, with 21 bases separating them. CDR1 and CDR2 from the germline V gene are MNHEY and SVGAGI. The chain's CDR3 is CASSYGTRTSRGETQYF. The DNA of the CDR3 is TGTGCCAGCAGTTACGGCACCCGAACCTCAAGAGGGGAGACCCAGTACTTC.

V and J are TRBV13 and TRBJ2-7; 10 nucleotides agree with TRBD1. Matching the DNA end better, TRBJ2-5 makes the J call doubtful. The germline V gene has CDR1 PRHDT and CDR2 FYEKMQ (reference sequence). The CDR3 has 15 residues. For the CDR3, the DNA is TGTGCCAGCAGTCCCGGGACAGGGGAAGGGGAGACCCAGTACTTC. This encodes CASSPGTGEGETQYF.

This sequence joins TRBV6-5 and TRBJ2-1; 7 bases are shared with TRBD2. Per the germline V gene, CDR1 is MNHEY and CDR2 is SVGAGI. V was clipped by 5 bases and J by 8 bases; unmatched bases: 15. The CDR3 runs to 16 residues. This CDR3 reads CASSPGSGLKRDEQFF. In DNA, the CDR3 is TGTGCCAGCAGTCCAGGTAGCGGGCTAAAACGTGATGAGCAGTTCTTC.

V usage is TRBV10-3 and J usage is TRBJ2-5; TRBD2 might be the D (7 bases). Germline assignment: CDR1 ENHRY and CDR2 SYGVKD. Trimming cost V 0 bases and J 2 bases, with 22 bases left between them. The CDR3 contains 19 residues. CDR3: CAISESGGAGTRPQETQYF. The DNA of the CDR3 is TGTGCCATCAGTGAGTCTGGGGGGGCGGGGACCCGACCTCAAGAGACCCAGTACTTC.

On this clonotype: Mismatch with germline at one junction end may stem from a read error. The chain combines TRBV4-2 with TRBJ2-4; the match to TRBD1 covers 8 bases. The better agreement between TRBJ2-5 and the DNA end casts doubt on the J call. Germline lookup yields CDR1 LGHNA and CDR2 YNFKEQ. The CDR3 spans 17 residues. The CDR3 DNA reads as TGTGCCTGCAGCCAAGATCTCGGACAGGGCCTTCAAGAGACCCAGTACTTC. Its protein is CACSQDLGQGLQETQYF.

J is TRBJ2-3 and V is TRBV6-2 or TRBV6-3; 12 nucleotides align to TRBD2. Germline CDR1 is MNHEY and CDR2 is SVGEGT. The CDR3 consists of 14 residues. Losses at the gene ends were 7 bases for V and 8 bases for J; bases not matched to a gene: 7. The CDR3 nucleotides read TGTGCCAGCAAGACTAGCGGGGGTTTCGGTACGCAGTATTTT. Protein sequence: CASKTSGGFGTQYF.

The chain recombines TRBV20-1 with TRBJ2-3; D tentatively fits TRBD1 or TRBD2 (5 bases each). Germline V gene sequence: CDR1 DFQATT, CDR2 SNEGSKA (reference sequence). V lost 2 bases and J 0 bases, leaving 12 bases between the germline ends. The CDR3 has 15 amino acids. The CDR3 nucleotides read TGCAGTGCTAGATCGGGGACGGAGAGCACAGATACGCAGTATTTT. Encoded protein: CSARSGTESTDTQYF.

V is TRBV28 and J is TRBJ2-1; maybe TRBD2 (5 bases). The length of the CDR3 is 15 residues. Trimming pared 6 bases from V and 5 bases from J, leaving 17 bases between. The germline V gene has CDR1 MDHEN and CDR2 SYDVKM. The CDR3 is CASSRGLGLNNEQFF. CDR3 nucleotides: TGTGCCAGCAGCAGAGGTCTAGGACTGAACAATGAGCAGTTCTTC.

The V gene is TRBV29-1, the J gene TRBJ1-1, with TRBD1 identical over 10 bases. Germline assignment: CDR1 SQVTM and CDR2 ANQGSEA. This CDR3 has 17 amino acids. J lost 1 base, V lost 4 bases, and 12 bases had no gene match. The CDR3 nucleotides read TGCAGCGTTGCGAAGCTCCGGGACAGGGGAGCGAACACTGAAGCTTTCTTT. Translating it yields CSVAKLRDRGANTEAFF.

On this clonotype itself: A much larger clone differs by one base, so this may be a read error. CDR3 protein: CASSYSDYERYF. The DNA for the CDR3 is TGTGCCAGCAGTTATTCGGACTACGAGCGGTACTTC. The V and J genes are TRBV28 and TRBJ2-7; perhaps TRBD2 as D (6 bases). Germline-derived CDR1 and CDR2 are MDHEN and SYDVKM. This CDR3 spans 12 amino acids.

This sequence joins TRBV12-5 and TRBJ2-1; the match to TRBD2 covers 9 bases. The V segment lost 8 bases and the J segment 5 bases; nucleotides outside the gene matches: 10. CDR3 size: 15 residues. Germline-derived CDR1 and CDR2 are LGHNT and FRNRAP. CDR3 coding DNA: TGTGCTAGTTCCGATAGCGGGAGTTCCAACAATGAGCAGTTCTTC. It encodes CASSDSGSSNNEQFF.

The J gene is TRBJ1-5, the V gene TRBV10-3; TRBD1 agrees at 8 bases. V gave up 0 bases and J gave up 4 bases; unmatched junction bases: 8. The CDR3 has 17 residues. From germline, CDR1 is ENHRY and CDR2 SYGVKD. The CDR3 coding sequence is TGTGCCATCAGTGAGTCTACAGGGGGAAGCTTTAATCAGCCCCAGCATTTT. It specifies CAISESTGGSFNQPQHF.

This clonotype appeared a few times. This chain uses TRBV12-5 with TRBJ2-6, with D possibly TRBD1 on 5 matching bases. The CDR3 covers 17 residues. The germline V gene encodes CDR1 LGHNT and CDR2 FRNRAP. Trimming stripped 1 base from V and 0 bases from J, with 10 bases between. This chain's CDR3 is CASGLGVTGSGANVLTF. The CDR3 coding sequence is TGTGCTAGTGGTTTGGGGGTTACAGGCTCTGGGGCCAACGTCCTGACTTTC.

The V call is TRBV7-9, the J call TRBJ1-5, with 9 positions matching TRBD1. This CDR3 region has 13 residues. Germline trimming cut 5 bases from V and 9 bases from J; bases unmatched to any gene: 5. Germline V gene sequence: CDR1 SEHNR, CDR2 FQNEAQ (reference sequence). CDR3 nucleotide sequence: TGTGCCAGCAGCCCGAAGACAGGGGGGCCCCAGCATTTT. Its protein product is CASSPKTGGPQHF.

This sequence joins TRBV27 and TRBJ2-7; 7 positions match TRBD2. The CDR3 length is 14 residues. V dropped 5 bases and J dropped 0; count of bases not matched to a gene: 4. Germline V gives CDR1 MNHEY, CDR2 SMNVEV (reference sequence). The CDR3 bases are TGTGCCAGCAGTACTACTAGCGACTCCTACGAGCAGTACTTC. This encodes CASSTTSDSYEQYF.

This clonotype was counted a few times. V gene TRBV24-1 combines with J gene TRBJ1-2; the D is unclear. CDR1 is KGHDR, CDR2 SFDVKD, per germline. Trimming cost V 4 bases and J 4 bases, with 12 bases left between them. This CDR3 region has 14 residues. The CDR3 sequence: CATSDTTPPYGYTF. The CDR3 DNA reads as TGTGCCACCAGTGACACGACACCACCCTATGGCTACACCTTC.

This chain uses TRBV20-1 with TRBJ2-4; the D is unclear. The assigned J gene may be wrong: the sequence end matches TRBJ2-5 better. CDR1 is DFQATT, CDR2 SNEGSKA, per germline (reference sequence). The CDR3 sequence is 13 residues long. The CDR3 spells CSANANVEETQYF. The DNA for the CDR3 is TGCAGTGCTAATGCTAACGTAGAAGAGACCCAGTACTTC.

This clonotype occurred a few times. The rearrangement joins TRBV24-1 to TRBJ2-1, with D possibly called TRBD1 or TRBD2 (5 bases each). The germline V gene encodes CDR1 KGHDR and CDR2 SFDVKD. Trimming left V 1 base short and J 5 bases short, with 11 bases between. The CDR3 spans 15 residues. The CDR3 DNA is TGTGCCACCAGTGATTTAGGGACGACGAACAATGAGCAGTTCTTC. It specifies CATSDLGTTNNEQFF.

The gene calls are TRBV6-2 or TRBV6-3 and TRBJ1-5, with D perhaps TRBD1 (5 bases). There are 15 residues in the CDR3. V was cut by 6 bases and J by 2 bases, with 14 bases left in between. CDR1 is MNHEY and CDR2 is SVGEGT in the germline V gene. CDR3 in DNA: TGTGCCAGCAGCAGATCCGAACAGGGCAATCAGCCCCAGCATTTT. Encoded protein: CASSRSEQGNQPQHF.

This chain links TRBV14 with TRBJ1-1, with D uncertain. The length of the CDR3 is 12 residues. Germline lookup yields CDR1 SGHDN and CDR2 FVKESK. Trimming shortened V by 0 bases and J by 11 bases, and 10 bases separated the two germline ends. The CDR3 nucleotides read TGTGCCAGCAGCCAAGATAAGGGTACGGCTTTCTTT. Protein product: CASSQDKGTAFF.